This T cell receptor beta chain originates from a study of Ad26.COV2.S vaccination and SARS-CoV-2 variants (dated by TCRdb to 2020 to 2022). Describing the broader study: Vaccine-arm donors came from COV1001, a multicentre, randomized, double-blind, placebo-controlled phase I-IIa trial of Ad26.COV2.S in healthy adults. Ad26.COV2.S was given intramuscularly at 5x10^10 or 1x10^11 viral particles, as a single shot or as two shots 56 days apart. TCRbeta repertoire sequencing served as the tool for gauging how specific and how broad the SARS-CoV-2-reactive T cell receptors were following Ad26.COV2.S vaccination. Blinding of investigators to trial group allocation was maintained during experiments and outcome assessment. The TCR-sequenced set comprised approximately 32 samples: some 20 Ad26.COV2.S vaccine recipients, 5 placebo recipients and 8 SARS-CoV-2 convalescent individuals. Participants in the trial were split at random into five groups of five each, receiving low-dose or high-dose Ad26.COV2.S once or twice, or else placebo on both occasions.

Study-wide conclusions, independent of this receptor: The authors noted that total T cell responses may have been underestimated by the TCR breadth and depth analyses. After vaccination, spike-specific CD8+ and CD4+ T cell responses were reported to show substantial breadth. Non-spike TCR breadth was comparable between vaccine and placebo recipients, consistent with the vaccine containing only spike. The study was not powered to compare responses between vaccine doses or regimens. Higher spike-specific TCR breadth was observed in Ad26.COV2.S recipients than in placebo recipients (P = 0.0014).

Sample treatment or condition, as interpreted from the label and publication: some 20 received Ad26.COV2.S at low or high dose, single or two shots; 5 received placebo; per-sample allocation not given. For vaccine and placebo recipients, the sequenced repertoires came from samples collected on day 63 after the first injection. Cohort 1b enrolled around 24 adults aged 18-55 years at a single site in Boston, USA, between 29 July and 7 August 2020. As a vaccine, Ad26.COV2.S was a replication-incompetent adenovirus type 26 vector that expressed a prefusion-stabilized SARS-CoV-2 spike protein derived from the original Wuhan strain. The CDR3 spans 11 residues, from the cysteine through the phenylalanine. Of the read, only the CDR3 DNA is kept; its 33 bases are in frame from base 1. V is shortened by 9 bases, J by 2 bases, and the region joining them spans 8 bases. In the germline V gene (reference sequence), CDR1 corresponds to SGHNT and CDR2 to YYREEE.

TCRbeta CDR3 regions were sequenced with the immunoSEQ Assay. After extraction, genomic DNA underwent amplification by bias-controlled multiplex PCR, followed by high-throughput sequencing. Processing in the source paper ran as follows. To quantify the absolute abundance of every unique TCRbeta CDR3 region, sequences were collapsed and filtered. T cell fraction was estimated by normalizing TCRbeta template counts to usable DNA, with usable DNA measured through amplification of reference genes found in all nucleated cells. Repertoire TCRs were annotated as SARS-CoV-2-specific when V gene, CDR3 amino acid sequence and J gene were exactly matched to a known reactive TCR set. The reference SARS-CoV-2 TCR set was derived from MIRA and filtered for enrichment in COVID-19-positive ImmuneCODE repertoires, a step that removed public or cross-reactive TCRs. Using the MIRA antigens, annotated TCRs were further analysed by specific ORF or by position within an ORF. Depth was the summed frequency of annotated unique rearrangements, while breadth was defined as annotated unique rearrangements over total unique productive rearrangements. Group comparisons of TCR breadth used two-sided Wilcoxon rank-sum tests. TCRdb took this table from immuneACCESS and kept in-frame rearrangements with V and J called. Such tables lack part of the clones; where checked against another copy, unresolved V genes explain under half of the gap, and the rest is unexplained. The V and J calls and clone size come from that table; D and trimming were worked out from the DNA. The sample table holds fewer than 400,000 clones, of which roughly nine tenths were seen once. The top ten clonotypes cover 3.5% of the sample.

Of note for this clone: Its target antigen remains unknown. No quality values exist for individual bases; no much larger clone is one base distant.

Sequenced material: peripheral blood, taken in a trial of Ad26.COV2.S vaccine versus placebo. The chain couples TRBV5-4 to TRBJ1-1, with a weak D call of TRBD1 (5 bases match). This clonotype was obtained from a person between 18 and 65 years old who received the Ad26.COV2.S COVID-19 vaccine or a placebo. Read as DNA, the sequence is TGTGCCATGGGGCATAACACTGAAGCTTTCTTT. This codes for CAMGHNTEAFF.